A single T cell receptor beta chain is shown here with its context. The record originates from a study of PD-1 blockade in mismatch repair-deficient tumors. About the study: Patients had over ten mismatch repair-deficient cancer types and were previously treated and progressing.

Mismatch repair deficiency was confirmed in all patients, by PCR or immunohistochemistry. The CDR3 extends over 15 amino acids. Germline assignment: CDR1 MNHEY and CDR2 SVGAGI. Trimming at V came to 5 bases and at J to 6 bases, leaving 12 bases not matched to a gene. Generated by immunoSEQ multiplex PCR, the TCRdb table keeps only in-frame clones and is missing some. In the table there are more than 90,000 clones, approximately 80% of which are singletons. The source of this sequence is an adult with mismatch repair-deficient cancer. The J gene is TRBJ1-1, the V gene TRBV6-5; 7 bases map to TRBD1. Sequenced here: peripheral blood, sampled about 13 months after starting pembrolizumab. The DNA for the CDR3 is TGTGCCAGCAGTCCATCCGACAGGGACGGCTCTGAAGCTTTCTTT. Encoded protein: CASSPSDRDGSEAFF.